This TCR beta chain was captured in a study of esophageal squamous cell carcinoma under preoperative chemotherapy. General study findings and limits: Chemotherapy was followed by significantly higher TCR diversity in peripheral T cells only, not tumor-infiltrating lymphocytes. Clonal contraction, more than amplification, hit abundant clones after paclitaxel-nedaplatin.

Sample time point: after preoperative PTX-NDP chemotherapy. Paclitaxel-nedaplatin chemotherapy was given to patients ahead of their surgery. Regarding this clonotype: No antigen is known for it.

From germline, CDR1 is ENHRY and CDR2 SYGVKD. The CDR3 covers 16 residues. Trimming pared 3 bases from V and 3 bases from J, leaving 14 bases between. Using its own MiXCR run on the PCR reads, TCRdb lists one record per CDR3 protein. Found here are some 30,000 distinct CDR3 sequences, less than 65% of them singletons; the top ten hold approximately 25%. This receptor was taken from a human donor with esophageal squamous cell carcinoma. The donor label of this sample is uncertain. This material was acquired from a patient given preoperative chemotherapy. The chain employs TRBV10-3 and TRBJ2-2, with a weak D call TRBD2 (5 bases). The CDR3 DNA reads TGTGCCATCAGTGAAACCGTTAGCGACGACACCGGGGAGCTGTTTTTT. Amino acids: CAISETVSDDTGELFF.